These 25 T cell receptor beta chains were all obtained from the same sample, sequenced in a study of Ad26.COV2.S vaccination and SARS-CoV-2 variants. The treatment denotes: about 20 received Ad26.COV2.S at low or high dose, single or two shots; 5 received placebo; per-sample allocation not given. Following the first vaccine or placebo injection, samples were taken on day 63. Sequencing used immunoSEQ multiplex PCR; TCRdb keeps in-frame clones, though not all of them. The data contain about 440,000 clones, approximately 88% of them singletons. The specimen was peripheral blood, collected in a trial of Ad26.COV2.S vaccine versus placebo. These receptors all stem from a person aged 18-65 years who received the Ad26.COV2.S COVID-19 vaccine or a placebo.

The chain uses TRBV5-5 and TRBJ2-7; 8 positions match TRBD1. V was pared by 3 bases and J by 5 bases, with 10 bases of the junction left unmatched. Germline CDR1 and CDR2: SGHKS and YYEKEE (reference sequence). This CDR3 has 15 residues. The CDR3 reads CASSSTGTGSHEQYF. The CDR3 nucleotides are TGTGCCAGCAGCTCCACCGGGACAGGTTCCCACGAGCAGTACTTC.

This clone was seen once. The CDR3 here is CASGLTLSFPYGYTF. CDR3 DNA sequence: TGTGCCAGTGGCCTGACCTTGTCTTTCCCCTATGGCTACACCTTC. The chain links TRBV19 to TRBJ1-2; D is uncertain. CDR1 and CDR2 from the germline V gene are LNHDA and SQIVND (reference sequence). V was clipped by 8 bases and J by 4 bases, with 20 bases between them. The CDR3 extends over 15 amino acids.

This chain joins TRBV12-3 or TRBV12-4 and TRBJ2-1; 9 bases align to TRBD2. Trimming removed 5 bases from V and 16 bases from J; junction bases left unmatched: 9. This CDR3 is built from 12 residues. The CDR3 nucleotides are TGTGCCAGCAGTCCACCGGGACTAGCAAAATTCTTC. Translated, it gives CASSPPGLAKFF.

This clone was counted between two and nine times. This chain uses TRBV5-1 with TRBJ2-3; D possibly corresponds to TRBD2 (6 bases). CDR1 is SGHRS and CDR2 is YFSETQ in the germline V gene. Trimming took off 4 bases at V and 4 bases at J, with 13 bases between the two ends. The CDR3 length is 14 residues. The CDR3 DNA sequence: TGCGCCAGCAGCGGGATGGCGGGGTCAGATACGCAGTATTTT. Translation: CASSGMAGSDTQYF. The variable domain in full, completed from reference TRBV5-1 and TRBJ2-3, reads KAGVTQTPRYLIKTRGQQVTLSCSPISGHRSVSWYQQTPGQGLQFLFEYFSETQRNKGNFPGRFSGRQFSNSRSEMNVSTLELGDSALYLCASSGMAGSDTQYFGPGTRLTVL.

This rearrangement joins TRBV7-8 to TRBJ2-1; 10 nucleotides align to TRBD2. Per germline, CDR1 SGHVS and CDR2 FQNEAQ. This CDR3 is 16 amino acids long. Trimming removed 1 base from V and 9 bases from J; junction bases left unmatched: 9. CDR3 nucleotide sequence: TGTGCCAGCAGCTTAGTGATAGCGGGAGGCACCTCTGAGCAGTTCTTC. Residues: CASSLVIAGGTSEQFF.

The chain recombines TRBV9 with TRBJ2-2; the D call may be TRBD1 or TRBD2 (5 bases each). There are 14 residues in the CDR3. V was trimmed by 7 bases and J by 3 bases, leaving 13 bases between them. Germline CDR1 is SGDLS and CDR2 is YYNGEE. The CDR3 nucleotides are TGTGCCAGCGGCCGGGACCTCCACACCGGGGAGCTGTTTTTT. Protein: CASGRDLHTGELFF.

The chain couples TRBV7-9 to TRBJ1-3; TRBD1 agrees at 7 bases. V was clipped by 5 bases and J by 4 bases; unmatched bases: 14. The CDR3 loop spans 17 amino acids. The germline CDR1 and CDR2 sequences are SEHNR and FQNEAQ (reference sequence). CDR3 DNA sequence: TGTGCCAGCAGCAGACCGACAGGGACGGGCGCGGGAAACACCATATATTTT. This sequence encodes CASSRPTGTGAGNTIYF.

This clone was seen more than once but under ten times. The genes are TRBV9 and TRBJ2-3, with 8 bases matching TRBD2. Germline assignment: CDR1 SGDLS and CDR2 YYNGEE. The length of the CDR3 is 16 residues. Germline trimming cut 4 bases from V and 4 bases from J; bases unmatched to any gene: 11. CDR3 loop: CASSTSHGRAADTQYF. The CDR3 DNA reads as TGTGCCAGCAGCACCTCTCACGGGAGGGCCGCAGATACGCAGTATTTT.

The chain has TRBV3-1 (or the pseudogene TRBV3-2) and TRBJ2-3; D remains unclear. This CDR3 has 15 residues. Looked up from germline, CDR1 is LGHDT and CDR2 is YNNKEL (reference sequence). Trimming shortened V by 4 bases and J by 7 bases, and 18 bases separated the two germline ends. CDR3 nucleotides: TGTGCCAGCAGCCCCCTCAGAGTAGAGAGTAATACGCAGTATTTT. Residues: CASSPLRVESNTQYF.

V is TRBV7-8 and J is TRBJ2-5; a weak D match, TRBD2 (5 bases). CDR3 size: 13 residues. Trimming removed 1 base at V and 5 bases at J, with 8 bases between. Germline CDR1 SGHVS, CDR2 FQNEAQ. CDR3 sequence (DNA): TGTGCCAGCAGCTTAGGGGAGAAGGAGACCCAGTACTTC. The encoded protein is CASSLGEKETQYF.

V usage is TRBV28 and J usage is TRBJ1-2; D is perhaps TRBD1 (5 bases). The V gene's germline CDR1 is MDHEN and CDR2 SYDVKM. This CDR3 has 14 amino acids. Deletions cut 5 bases from V and 0 bases from J, with 10 bases between. CDR3 region: CASSHPRANYGYTF. The DNA for the CDR3 is TGTGCCAGCAGTCACCCCAGGGCTAACTATGGCTACACCTTC.

The sample holds a few counts of this clone. The chain links TRBV28 to TRBJ1-6, with a possible D match to TRBD1 (5 bases). Trimming removed 3 bases from V and 10 bases from J, with 10 bases in between. CDR1 is MDHEN and CDR2 is SYDVKM in the germline V gene. There are 13 residues in the CDR3. The CDR3 region is CASSLGGWSPLHF. CDR3 bases: TGTGCCAGCAGTTTGGGGGGATGGTCACCCCTCCACTTT.

The genes are TRBV5-1 and TRBJ1-1, with D perhaps TRBD1 (5 bases). Trimming took 2 bases from V and 4 from J, leaving 15 bases between them. CDR1 is SGHRS and CDR2 is YFSETQ in the germline V gene. CDR3 length: 15 residues. CDR3 region: CASSFSRDWGTEAFF. CDR3 bases: TGCGCCAGCAGCTTTTCCCGGGACTGGGGCACTGAAGCTTTCTTT.

The V and J genes are TRBV4-1 and TRBJ2-7; maybe TRBD1 (6 bases). Germline-derived CDR1 and CDR2 are MGHRA and YSYEKL. The CDR3 is 15 amino acids. The V end was cut by 3 bases, the J end by 7 bases, with 19 bases between. CDR3 amino acids: CASSQPDRATREQYF. Here the CDR3 DNA reads TGCGCCAGCAGCCAGCCGGACAGAGCTACGCGGGAGCAGTACTTC.

The chain is built from TRBV28 and TRBJ1-1; the match to TRBD1 covers 8 bases. CDR1 is MDHEN and CDR2 is SYDVKM in the germline V gene. This CDR3 region has 16 residues. V lost 7 bases to trimming and J lost 7 bases; unmatched junction nucleotides: 17. The CDR3 DNA follows: TGTGCCAGCATCTCCCCGGCAGGGGGCGGGAGGGTTGAAGCTTTCTTT. As protein: CASISPAGGGRVEAFF.

This clone was found a few times. V gene TRBV28 combines with J gene TRBJ1-2, with a weak D call TRBD1 (5 bases). Per the germline V gene, CDR1 is MDHEN and CDR2 is SYDVKM. The CDR3 runs to 12 residues. The ends were cut back, 6 bases at V and 8 bases at J, with 13 bases in the middle. DNA of the CDR3: TGTGCCAGCAGGTCTGACAGCTTAGGCTACACCTTC. Translation gives CASRSDSLGYTF.

This chain links TRBV5-1 with TRBJ1-1; TRBD1 matches 7 bases. The trim removed 4 bases at V and 8 bases at J, leaving 11 bases unmatched. CDR1 is SGHRS and CDR2 is YFSETQ in the germline V gene. The CDR3 sequence is 14 residues long. The CDR3 reads CASSPTGAQAEAFF. DNA of the CDR3: TGCGCCAGCAGCCCAACAGGGGCACAGGCCGAAGCTTTCTTT.

This chain joins TRBV29-1 and TRBJ2-3, with D possibly matching TRBD2 (6 bases). The germline V gene has CDR1 SQVTM and CDR2 ANQGSEA. The V gene lost 8 bases and the J gene lost 5 bases, with 8 bases spanning the gap. This CDR3 contains 10 residues. The CDR3 coding sequence is TGCAGCTTGGGAGGAGATACGCAGTATTTT. Translating gives CSLGGDTQYF.

The chain couples TRBV21-1 to TRBJ2-7; TRBD1 is the table's D call, not checked against the DNA. TRBV21-1 is annotated as a pseudogene. This CDR3 is built from 14 residues. The CDR3 region has the DNA TGTGCCAGCAGCTACCATCCAGGGGAAAGTGGGCAGTACTTC. This sequence encodes CASSYHPGESGQYF.

The V gene is TRBV28, the J gene TRBJ2-7; tentatively, D is TRBD1 or TRBD2 (5 bases each). The CDR3 is 14 amino acids. V was clipped by 3 bases and J by 0 bases, with 9 bases between them. The germline gives CDR1 MDHEN, CDR2 SYDVKM. Here the CDR3 reads CASSLGDSSYEQYF. CDR3 DNA: TGTGCCAGCAGTTTGGGGGATAGCTCCTACGAGCAGTACTTC. Supplemented by reference TRBV28 and TRBJ2-7, the full variable domain reads DVKVTQSSRYLVKRTGEKVFLECVQDMDHENMFWYRQDPGLGLRLIYFSYDVKMKEKGDIPEGYSVSREKKERFSLILESASTNQTSMYLCASSLGDSSYEQYFGPGTRLTVT.

The V call is TRBV28, the J call TRBJ1-2, with TRBD1 identical over 8 bases. This CDR3 is 14 amino acids long. The germline V gene has CDR1 MDHEN and CDR2 SYDVKM. V lost 6 bases, J lost 2 bases, and 5 bases stayed unmatched. In DNA, the CDR3 is TGTGCCAGCAGGGGACAGGTGATAAACTATGGCTACACCTTC. Its protein product is CASRGQVINYGYTF.

The gene calls are TRBV7-2 and TRBJ2-3; 9 bases are a match to TRBD1. The CDR3 runs 14 residues. CDR1 SGHTA and CDR2 FQGNSA come from the germline V gene. V lost 5 bases to trimming and J lost 5 bases; unmatched junction nucleotides: 5. CDR3 region: CASSTQGAGDTQYF. CDR3 DNA: TGTGCCAGCAGCACACAGGGGGCGGGAGATACGCAGTATTTT.

The rearrangement joins TRBV7-9 to TRBJ1-1, with D uncertain. The V end was cut by 3 bases, the J end by 5 bases, with 7 bases between. In germline, CDR1 is SEHNR, CDR2 FQNEAQ (reference sequence). The CDR3 is made up of 12 amino acids. CDR3 residues: CASSFAETEAFF. CDR3 nucleotides: TGTGCCAGCAGCTTTGCGGAAACTGAAGCTTTCTTT.

This rearrangement joins TRBV7-9 to TRBJ2-4; TRBD1 or TRBD2 may be the D gene (5 bases each). V was clipped by 2 bases and J by 1 base, with 12 bases between them. CDR1 and CDR2 (germline): SEHNR, FQNEAQ (reference sequence). This CDR3 comprises 16 residues. This chain's CDR3 is CASSLMGEGAKNIQYF. Written as DNA, the CDR3 is TGTGCCAGCAGCTTAATGGGGGAAGGGGCCAAAAACATTCAGTACTTC.

The chain recombines TRBV28 with TRBJ2-2; a possible D gene is TRBD1 (6 bases). The CDR3 loop spans 15 amino acids. From germline, CDR1 is MDHEN and CDR2 SYDVKM. V gave up 5 bases and J gave up 4 bases, with 14 bases separating them. The DNA for the CDR3 is TGTGCCAGCAGTCCCCGACAGGTTGGCACCGGGGAGCTGTTTTTT. This encodes CASSPRQVGTGELFF. Filled out from reference TRBV28 and TRBJ2-2, the complete variable domain reads DVKVTQSSRYLVKRTGEKVFLECVQDMDHENMFWYRQDPGLGLRLIYFSYDVKMKEKGDIPEGYSVSREKKERFSLILESASTNQTSMYLCASSPRQVGTGELFFGEGSRLTVL.